The 28 T cell receptor beta chains in this list originate from one sample, sequenced in a study of T cell changes during pregnancy in multiple sclerosis. Sequenced by immunoSEQ multiplex PCR; TCRdb stores in-frame clones only, minus some. The sample includes approximately 100,000 clones, 90% to 95% of them seen just once. The sequenced sample was peripheral blood, obtained in the first trimester of pregnancy. The receptors come from a female donor with multiple sclerosis, enrolled in a pregnancy study.

The V gene is TRBV4-1, the J gene TRBJ2-2, with D possibly matching TRBD2 (6 bases). There are 13 residues in the CDR3. The V end lost 0 bases, the J end lost 7 bases, and 6 bases lay between the germline ends. CDR1 is MGHRA and CDR2 is YSYEKL in the germline V gene. For the CDR3, the DNA is TGCGCCAGCAGCCAAGAGGGGGGCGGGGAGCTGTTTTTT. It is translated as CASSQEGGGELFF.

The V call is TRBV19, the J call TRBJ1-5; D remains ambiguous. Trimming cost V 5 bases and J 8 bases, with 16 bases left between them. The germline V gene has CDR1 LNHDA and CDR2 SQIVND (reference sequence). This CDR3 has 14 amino acids. The CDR3 nucleotides are TGTGCCAGTAGTGGCTTAGAGGTGGAAGAGCCCCAGCATTTT. The encoded protein is CASSGLEVEEPQHF.

The rearrangement uses TRBV6-6 and TRBJ1-2; D call uncertain. The CDR3 extends over 11 amino acids. V lost 8 bases and J 2 bases, leaving 6 bases between the germline ends. CDR1 MNHNY and CDR2 SVGAGI come from the germline V gene (reference sequence). CDR3 in amino acids: CASFMNYGYTF. DNA for the CDR3: TGTGCCAGCTTTATGAACTATGGCTACACCTTC.

CDR3 nucleotide sequence: TGTGCCAGTAAAAAAGGGACAGGGGATGAGCAGTACTTC. Translating gives CASKKGTGDEQYF. This chain uses TRBV19 with TRBJ2-7; TRBD1 matches at 10 bases. V was pared by 7 bases and J by 7 bases, with 7 bases of the junction left unmatched. Germline loops: CDR1 LNHDA, CDR2 SQIVND (reference sequence). The CDR3 loop spans 13 amino acids.

The V gene is TRBV5-6, the J gene TRBJ1-2; D might be TRBD1 (6 bases). There are 16 residues in the CDR3. V shed 1 base and J shed 0 bases, with 13 bases lying between them. CDR1 and CDR2 from the germline V gene are SGHDT and YYEEEE. CDR3 protein: CASSLPGTPSNYGYTF. CDR3 nucleotide sequence: TGTGCCAGCAGCTTGCCCGGGACACCTTCTAACTATGGCTACACCTTC.

The table lists this clone with a count of one. V gene TRBV7-8 combines with J gene TRBJ1-1; D unclear. V lost 7 bases and J 1 base, leaving 13 bases between the germline ends. Germline CDR1 reads SGHVS; CDR2 reads FQNEAQ. The CDR3 runs 14 residues. For the CDR3, the DNA is TGTGCCAGCACCCCCCGGGAGACGAACACTGAAGCTTTCTTT. Its protein product is CASTPRETNTEAFF.

The rearrangement joins TRBV29-1 to TRBJ1-1; D not certain. V shed 4 bases and J shed 11 bases, with 11 bases lying between them. The germline V gene encodes CDR1 SQVTM and CDR2 ANQGSEA. CDR3 length: 10 amino acids. CDR3 in amino acids: CSVGSVVAFF. The CDR3 region has the DNA TGCAGCGTTGGGAGTGTTGTGGCTTTCTTT.

This clone was counted only a few times. The chain carries TRBV6-1 and TRBJ1-1; perhaps TRBD1 as D (6 bases). Germline V gene data show CDR1 as MNHNS and CDR2 as SASEGT. The V end was cut by 5 bases, the J end by 4 bases, with 11 bases between. CDR3 size: 13 residues. CDR3 nucleotide sequence: TGTGCCAGCAGTCCAGGGGAGAGCACTGAAGCTTTCTTT. Its translation is CASSPGESTEAFF.

Only one count was recorded for this clone. This rearrangement joins TRBV7-3 to TRBJ2-6, with D maybe TRBD1 (6 bases). Trimming stripped 6 bases from V and 2 bases from J, with 14 bases between. The CDR3 runs 16 residues. The germline V gene encodes CDR1 SGHTA and CDR2 FQGTGA. CDR3 protein: CASRVTGLTGANVLTF. The CDR3 DNA reads TGTGCCAGCAGGGTTACAGGGTTGACTGGGGCCAACGTCCTGACTTTC.

This chain uses TRBV27 with TRBJ2-7; 8 bases map to TRBD1. Germline V CDR1 and CDR2: MNHEY, SMNVEV (reference sequence). This CDR3 region has 16 residues. Trimming removed 6 bases from V and 1 base from J; junction bases left unmatched: 11. For the CDR3, the DNA is TGTGCCAGCAGCAGGGGGCGGAGTCCCTCTTCCTACGAGCAGTACTTC. Protein product: CASSRGRSPSSYEQYF.

The chain joins TRBV6-1 to TRBJ2-3; no reliable D call. The CDR3 has 14 amino acids. V lost 1 base and J lost 2, with 7 bases in between. Germline CDR1 reads MNHNS; CDR2 reads SASEGT. DNA of the CDR3: TGTGCCAGCAGTGAAGTCAGGATCACAGATACGCAGTATTTT. The encoded protein is CASSEVRITDTQYF.

The genes are TRBV7-8 and TRBJ2-7, with 9 bases aligning to TRBD2. The germline V gene encodes CDR1 SGHVS and CDR2 FQNEAQ. The ends lost 1 base at V and 7 bases at J; junction bases unmatched: 2. The CDR3 contains 13 residues. CDR3 protein: CASSLGTSAEQYF. CDR3 nucleotides: TGTGCCAGCAGCTTAGGGACTAGCGCTGAGCAGTACTTC.

The chain combines TRBV19 with TRBJ1-1; D remains ambiguous. CDR1 is LNHDA, CDR2 SQIVND, per germline (reference sequence). V lost 1 base, J lost 0 bases, and 6 bases lay in between. The CDR3 loop spans 14 amino acids. The CDR3 bases are TGTGCCAGTAGTATAGGACAAATGAACACTGAAGCTTTCTTT. Translation gives CASSIGQMNTEAFF.

This clone was seen more than once but under ten times. The chain employs TRBV4-1 and TRBJ1-2; D unclear. Trimming pared 0 bases from V and 0 bases from J, leaving 8 bases between. CDR1 and CDR2 (germline): MGHRA, YSYEKL. The CDR3 totals 15 residues. The CDR3: CASSQDPPANYGYTF. The CDR3 region has the DNA TGCGCCAGCAGCCAAGACCCTCCAGCTAACTATGGCTACACCTTC.

The genes are TRBV19 and TRBJ1-1; D ambiguous. Trimming cost V 9 bases and J 11 bases, with 16 bases left between them. The CDR3 is 11 residues long. From germline, CDR1 is LNHDA and CDR2 SQIVND (reference sequence). Here the CDR3 reads CASSLSGAAFF. The CDR3 DNA sequence: TGTGCCAGCTCTTTATCGGGTGCGGCTTTCTTT.

The J gene is TRBJ2-1, the V gene TRBV7-8; 13 bases are shared with TRBD2. The CDR3 is made up of 18 amino acids. Germline V gene lookup returns CDR1 SGHVS and CDR2 FQNEAQ. The V segment lost 5 bases and the J segment 0 bases; nucleotides outside the gene matches: 7. The CDR3 protein is CASSQGLAGTSSYNEQFF. The CDR3 DNA reads TGTGCCAGCAGCCAGGGACTAGCGGGGACGAGCTCCTACAATGAGCAGTTCTTC.

The chain employs TRBV27 and TRBJ1-6; D may be TRBD1 (5 bases). V was shortened by 6 bases and J by 0 bases, with 6 bases between the two germline ends. Per germline, CDR1 MNHEY and CDR2 SMNVEV (reference sequence). The CDR3 has 14 amino acids. CDR3 sequence (DNA): TGTGCCAGCAGGACAGACTCCTATAATTCACCCCTCCACTTT. It codes for CASRTDSYNSPLHF.

This chain connects TRBV7-9 to TRBJ2-6; D not resolved. Trimming removed 2 bases at V and 6 bases at J, with 8 bases between. Germline V gives CDR1 SEHNR, CDR2 FQNEAQ (reference sequence). CDR3 size: 14 residues. The CDR3 nucleotides read TGTGCCAGCAGCTTATTTGTAGAGGCCAACGTCCTGACTTTC. Protein product: CASSLFVEANVLTF.

The chain uses TRBV11-1 and TRBJ2-7; D is possibly TRBD2 (5 bases). CDR3 length equals 14 residues. The germline gives CDR1 SGHAT, CDR2 FQDESV (reference sequence). Trimming removed 1 base at V and 4 bases at J, with 11 bases between. CDR3 in DNA: TGTGCCAGCAGCTTAGGAGCGGAACTTTACGAGCAGTACTTC. This codes for CASSLGAELYEQYF.

The chain employs TRBV6-5 and TRBJ2-1; the match to TRBD2 covers 9 bases. This CDR3 spans 15 amino acids. CDR1 and CDR2 (germline): MNHEY, SVGAGI. The V gene end was trimmed by 5 bases and the J gene end by 3 bases; junction bases not matched to a gene: 5. The CDR3 loop reads CASSGSGGLYNEQFF. DNA for the CDR3: TGTGCCAGCAGTGGAAGCGGGGGGCTCTACAATGAGCAGTTCTTC.

This clone was recorded once. This sequence joins TRBV29-1 and TRBJ2-7, with D tentatively TRBD1 (5 bases). The V and J ends lost 1 base and 5 bases respectively, with 15 bases between them. The CDR3 sequence is 14 residues long. Per germline, CDR1 SQVTM and CDR2 ANQGSEA. CDR3 coding DNA: TGCAGCGTTGAAGGGGCAGGGAAGGTCCACGAGCAGTACTTC. It codes for CSVEGAGKVHEQYF.

This chain connects TRBV19 to TRBJ1-5; the D gene is possibly TRBD1 (6 bases). Trimming shortened V by 7 bases and J by 7 bases, and 14 bases separated the two germline ends. The CDR3 consists of 13 residues. From germline, CDR1 is LNHDA and CDR2 SQIVND (reference sequence). The CDR3 DNA sequence: TGTGCCAGTACCTGGCAGGGGATCCAGCCCCAGCATTTT. It translates to CASTWQGIQPQHF.

The chain joins TRBV7-2 to TRBJ2-4; D remains unclear. V lost 1 base and J 8 bases, leaving 9 bases between the germline ends. The CDR3 is made up of 13 amino acids. Germline CDR1 and CDR2: SGHTA and FQGNSA. CDR3 residues: CASSLDRRDIQYF. In nucleotides, the CDR3 is TGTGCCAGCAGCTTAGACCGTCGGGACATTCAGTACTTC.

The chain couples TRBV9 to TRBJ2-7; 8 positions agree with TRBD1. CDR1 is SGDLS, CDR2 YYNGEE, per germline. The CDR3 covers 13 residues. J lost 6 bases, V lost 4 bases, and 6 bases had no gene match. The CDR3 is CASSTQTGAEQYF. The CDR3 DNA reads as TGTGCCAGCAGCACCCAGACAGGGGCCGAGCAGTACTTC.

The chain has TRBV18 and TRBJ2-7; perhaps TRBD2 as D (5 bases). Trimming shortened V by 4 bases and J by 5 bases, and 12 bases separated the two germline ends. This CDR3 contains 13 residues. Germline CDR1 reads KGHSH; CDR2 reads LQKENI. The CDR3 loop is CASSQGEGNEQYF. As DNA, the CDR3 is TGTGCCAGCTCACAAGGTGAGGGTAACGAGCAGTACTTC.

This sequence joins TRBV5-6 and TRBJ1-5; D ambiguous. V dropped 3 bases and J dropped 0 bases, with 4 bases sitting between them. CDR1 SGHDT and CDR2 YYEEEE come from the germline V gene. The length of the CDR3 is 13 residues. The CDR3 sequence: CASSSGSNQPQHF. CDR3 DNA sequence: TGTGCCAGCAGCTCAGGTAGCAATCAGCCCCAGCATTTT.

This clone was found a few times. In the same sample, other DNA sequences code for this CDR3. The rearrangement uses TRBV19 and TRBJ2-7, with 7 bases aligning to TRBD1. From germline, CDR1 is LNHDA and CDR2 SQIVND (reference sequence). J gave up 1 base and V 3 bases, and 0 bases lay outside the gene matches. There are 13 residues in the CDR3. The CDR3 DNA sequence: TGTGCCAGTAGTATGGACAGGTCCTACGAGCAGTACTTC. It specifies CASSMDRSYEQYF.

The chain has TRBV6-5 and TRBJ2-7; 8 positions agree with TRBD1. V lost 4 bases and J lost 3; bases outside the gene matches: 2. There are 13 residues in the CDR3. Germline V gene data show CDR1 as MNHEY and CDR2 as SVGAGI. The CDR3 protein is CASSWGQVYEQYF. The CDR3 bases are TGTGCCAGCAGTTGGGGACAGGTCTACGAGCAGTACTTC.